This T cell receptor beta chain was profiled in a study of CD4 and CD8 cells across lung adenocarcinoma regions. Localized lung adenocarcinoma, a non-small cell lung cancer, affected the donors. Looked up from germline, CDR1 is MRHNA and CDR2 is SNTAGT. This CDR3 has 15 residues. TCRdb fed the PCR reads into MiXCR, producing one record per CDR3 protein. There are about 25,000 distinct CDR3 sequences in the sample; approximately 52% occur only once, and 20% to 25% lies in the top ten. For this clonotype: A junction end diverges from the germline sequence, so it may reflect a read error.

The sequenced sample consisted of CD4+ T cells from the center of a lung tumor. The chain recombines TRBV6-4 with TRBJ2-4, with D perhaps TRBD1 (6 bases). This TCR derives from a male donor with lung adenocarcinoma. The CD4 and CD8 labels of this study may be unreliable. The CDR3 reads CASSGGLWSKNIQYF. The DNA of the CDR3 is TGTGCCAGCAGTGGGGGGCTGTGGAGCAAAAATATTCAGTACTTC.